This T cell receptor beta chain comes out of a study of blood T cell repertoires in COVID-19. Study context: From T cells, B-cell-depleted T cells, or PBMCs came the material, which was cDNA or gDNA.

The authors' processing: Reference gene primer amplification gave nucleated cell count estimates. The table came from immunoSEQ multiplex PCR; TCRdb's copy has only in-frame clones and leaves some out. V, J and clone size are taken as reported in that table, and D and trimming were inferred from the DNA itself. The sample lists around 100,000 clones; 70% to 90% were seen once. This clone occurred many times. The CDR3 spans 13 residues. The trim removed 5 bases at V and 4 bases at J, leaving 4 bases unmatched. The germline V gene encodes CDR1 LGHDT and CDR2 YNNKEL (reference sequence). The genes are TRBV3-1 (or the pseudogene TRBV3-2) and TRBJ1-2; 7 bases are shared with TRBD1. Sequenced input: peripheral blood. The TCR was taken from a man aged 35 to 55 with acute or convalescent COVID-19. CDR3 amino acids: CASSLTGFYGYTF. In nucleotides, the CDR3 is TGTGCCAGCAGCTTGACAGGGTTCTATGGCTACACCTTC.